The rows below give T cell receptor beta chains drawn from one sample of a study of cytomegalovirus exposure and HLA in healthy donors. The table came from immunoSEQ multiplex PCR; TCRdb's copy has only in-frame clones and leaves some out. The sample has tens of thousands of clones, about 97% seen once; the top ten hold under 2%. Sequenced: PBMCs. These receptor sequences come from a woman aged 18-30 years in good health and CMV-seropositive. Each CDR3 is given with its conserved first and last residue. The D gene is left open where the match is weak. Size is omitted from some rows. Given values are once, few, many or a class for expanded clones.

D gene: NA; J gene: TRBJ2-2; clone size: NA; V gene: TRBV11-2; CDR3 DNA: TGTGCCAGCAGCTCCCGAGCGTGGGGGGAGGACACCGGGGAGCTGTTTTTT; CDR3 protein: CASSSRAWGEDTGELFF
D gene: TRBD1; J gene: TRBJ2-2; clone size: NA; V gene: TRBV7-3; CDR3 DNA: TGTGCCAGCAGCTTAGAGGGGGCGATCGGGGAGCTGTTTTTT; CDR3 protein: CASSLEGAIGELFF
D gene: NA; J gene: TRBJ2-3; clone size: NA; V gene: TRBV7-2; CDR3 DNA: TGTGCCAGCAGCGACGCTCTTAGGGGGGGTCGGCGCACAGATACGCAGTATTTT; CDR3 protein: CASSDALRGGRRTDTQYF
D gene: NA; J gene: TRBJ2-3; clone size: NA; V gene: TRBV27; CDR3 DNA: TGTGCCAGCAGTTTACATCGGGCGGGGTTCACAGATACGCAGTATTTT; CDR3 protein: CASSLHRAGFTDTQYF
D gene: NA; J gene: TRBJ2-7; clone size: NA; V gene: TRBV5-6; CDR3 DNA: TGTGCCAGCAGCTTGACCGGGAGATTCCACGAGCAGTACTTC; CDR3 protein: CASSLTGRFHEQYF
D gene: TRBD1; J gene: TRBJ2-7; clone size: NA; V gene: TRBV27; CDR3 DNA: TGTGCCAGCAGTCCACCTCCGGGACAGGGTTTCTACGAGCAGTACTTC; CDR3 protein: CASSPPPGQGFYEQYF
D gene: NA; J gene: TRBJ1-5; clone size: once; V gene: TRBV28; CDR3 DNA: TGTGCCAGCAGTCGTAGGGGTCTGAAGGGCAATCAGCCCCAGCATTTT; CDR3 protein: CASSRRGLKGNQPQHF
D gene: TRBD2; J gene: TRBJ2-2; clone size: NA; V gene: TRBV9; CDR3 DNA: TGTGCCAGCAGCGTAGAACTAGCGGGAGTCGGGGAGCTGTTTTTT; CDR3 protein: CASSVELAGVGELFF
D gene: NA; J gene: TRBJ2-5; clone size: NA; V gene: TRBV27; CDR3 DNA: TGTGCCAGCAGGCACAGGGTTGTGGAGACCCAGTACTTC; CDR3 protein: CASRHRVVETQYF
D gene: NA; J gene: TRBJ1-1; clone size: NA; V gene: TRBV2; CDR3 DNA: TGTGCCAGCAGTTTCTTAAACACTGAAGCTTTCTTT; CDR3 protein: CASSFLNTEAFF
D gene: NA; J gene: TRBJ2-2; clone size: NA; V gene: TRBV18; CDR3 DNA: TGTGCCAGCTCACCTACTAACGAGCGCCCTGCGAACACCGGGGAGCTGTTTTTT; CDR3 protein: CASSPTNERPANTGELFF
D gene: TRBD2; J gene: TRBJ2-7; clone size: NA; V gene: TRBV14; CDR3 DNA: TGTGCCAGCAGCTTAGGACTAGCGGGCGGCTACGAGCAGTACTTC; CDR3 protein: CASSLGLAGGYEQYF
D gene: NA; J gene: TRBJ1-5; clone size: NA; V gene: TRBV7-2; CDR3 DNA: TGTGCCAGCAGCCGGAGTGTGTCGGGCAATCAGCCCCAGCATTTT; CDR3 protein: CASSRSVSGNQPQHF
D gene: TRBD1; J gene: TRBJ2-4; clone size: NA; V gene: TRBV29-1; CDR3 DNA: TGCAGCGCGGACAGGGGGAAAAACATTCAGTACTTC; CDR3 protein: CSADRGKNIQYF
D gene: NA; J gene: TRBJ1-4; clone size: NA; V gene: TRBV4-1; CDR3 DNA: TGCGCCAGCAGCCAAAAAAGATCCAGTGCAACTAATGAAAAACTGTTTTTT; CDR3 protein: CASSQKRSSATNEKLFF
D gene: NA; J gene: TRBJ2-7; clone size: once; V gene: TRBV19; CDR3 DNA: TGTGCCAGTAGTATAGATGCCCAAAGCAGGGGACCCTACGAGCAGTACTTC; CDR3 protein: CASSIDAQSRGPYEQYF